The T cell receptor beta chain under discussion was sequenced for a study of cytomegalovirus exposure and HLA in healthy donors (TCRdb year 2017). General notes on the study: An earlier analysis of roughly 500 of the donors reported 276 Gb of sequence data and roughly 120 million unique TCR beta sequences obtained from some 170 million T cells. About 300 gigabases of sequencing data and tens of millions of unique TCR sequences were included in an early release covering 550 to 800 HLA-typed donors. Of the roughly 400 genotyped donors, 65% to 90% fell in the genetic ancestry cluster associated with self-reported Caucasian donors. The aim of the study was to test whether cataloging public T cell receptors could identify signatures of past pathogen exposure. The study used immunosequencing to profile the T cell repertoires of 670 or so subjects and linked those repertoires to cytomegalovirus serostatus. Along with the approximately 700-subject first cohort, a separate validation cohort of approximately 110 different subjects was used. To predict cytomegalovirus infection status, the study combined high-throughput TCR immunosequencing, statistical association of individual TCRs with disease status, and machine learning. To study patterns of TCR occurrence, a later analysis re-analyzed previously published TCR beta repertoires from 500 to 850 donors and added high-resolution HLA genotyping. In the later analysis, no new phenotypic data were used to find candidate immune exposures; instead, reliance was placed on TCR beta sequences and their occurrence across donors. An earlier analysis of 587 of the donors applied high-throughput TCR beta sequencing to assess whether each TCR beta V gene segment acted as functional or pseudogenic. Donor age, sex, ethnicity and CMV serostatus were collected together with the repertoire data. In a later genetic analysis, genome-wide SNP genotypes for about three fifths of the roughly 670 donors were used, and that subset was treated as a discovery cohort. All discovery cohort repertoires had been generated using a single sequencing platform. HLA typing included class I and class II loci at four-digit resolution. Typing coverage differed by locus: A, B, C, DRB1 and DQB1 were typed in roughly 620-630 donors, DQA1 in 522, DPA1 in approximately 600, and DPB1 in just under 490. A handful of DR-DQ haplotypes were handled as single units for association and clustering because linkage in the cohort was strong. On average, 235,054 unique TCR beta nucleotide sequences were sequenced per donor among 350 to 400 genotyped donors of the cohort, with about 19% of those sequences being non-productive.

The cohort comprised more than 550 healthy bone marrow donors. At the time of sampling, every cohort member was nominally healthy, though immune exposures that went unrecorded were likely present. The donor tested CMV seropositive, placing the donor among the 290 or so seropositive members of the cohort. A peripheral blood sample was collected from each donor, and TCR beta sequencing was performed on peripheral blood mononuclear cells. Genomic DNA extraction from the blood cell samples was performed with the Qiagen DNeasy Blood Extraction Kit. Overall study results and their limits: A cluster of highly shared sequence variants was judged likely to represent a technical artifact of the sequencing pipeline. Correlated functional status among segregating V segments might be attributable to linkage disequilibrium, but an unknown experimental factor could not be ruled out. Because HLA typing was unavailable for some donors at each locus, only the typed subset was used in association tests. A later analysis found that most CMV-associated TCR beta chains appeared HLA-restricted, with HLA associations seemingly driven largely by CMV exposure. When HLA alleles, especially DR and DQ, strongly co-occurred, attributing TCR associations to individual alleles was difficult. According to a later analysis, TCR association rates differed among HLA loci, with DRB1 alleles showing the most associated TCRs and HLA-C alleles showing the fewest. Some IMGT-functional V segments, including TRBV6-2 and TRBV6-3, could not be told apart with the 87-base-pair reads, so those segments were excluded. In both the original and validation cohorts, the classifier was reported to diagnose cytomegalovirus status with high specificity and sensitivity. Broadly in line with IMGT annotations, most TCR beta V segments showed up in productive rearrangements about 90% or about 30% of the time in an earlier analysis of 450 to 750 of the donors. A few of the identified cytomegalovirus-associated TCR beta chains were confirmed in vitro to be specific for cytomegalovirus antigens. Seventeen rarely observed V segments, including chromosome 9 orphons, were excluded from the earlier analysis of some 590 of the donors because counts were too low. In a later analysis, 16,951 TCR beta sequences were associated with specific HLA alleles at a false discovery rate of 0.05. Across donors, most TCR sequences were observed very rarely, whereas some public TCRs were present in many individuals. The authors suggested that the approach could potentially be generalized to other disease states and immunological phenotypes. A further reported finding was that TCR beta sequences accurately predicted the HLA-A and HLA-B alleles for most subjects in the first cohort. According to a later genetic analysis, donors in an Asian-associated ancestry cluster had fewer N-insertions in productive TCRs than the roughly 670-donor mean. In a later analysis, several top co-occurrence clusters were reported to appear linked to parvovirus B19, influenza, CMV and Epstein-Barr virus. Only TCR beta chains were sequenced in this cohort, and the absence of alpha or paired-chain data limited detectable features. An association between a missense DCLRE1C variant and V-gene and J-gene trimming of TCR beta chains was found in a later genetic analysis and replicated in an independent cohort. CMV serostatus was the only immune exposure information available for the cohort. Sequencing depth was assumed to be roughly uniform across donors in the presence/absence analyses, though that assumption may not hold. Compared with equally common non-associated chains, HLA-associated TCR beta chains in a later analysis were more clonally expanded and had lower generation probabilities. The study listed 164 TCR beta chains as associated with cytomegalovirus.

Comment on this clone: Its antigen is currently not known. A junction end diverges from the germline sequence, so it may reflect a read error.

In the germline V gene, CDR1 corresponds to SQVTM and CDR2 to ANQGSEA. From the cysteine through the phenylalanine, the CDR3 covers 15 amino acids. Only the CDR3 portion is preserved as DNA: 45 bases, with reading frame beginning at the first base. The library came from the immunoSEQ multiplex PCR assay. For the multiplex PCR, a mixture combining 60 forward primers for TCR Vbeta segments and 13 reverse primers for TCR Jbeta segments was used. The CDR3 region of rearranged TCR beta genes was amplified from genomic DNA with a multiplex PCR assay. The amplified TCR beta libraries were sequenced on the Illumina HiSeq System as 87-base-pair reads. Per the authors' processing: Across the roughly 700 repertoires, a later analysis counted roughly 77 million unique TCR beta chains, 9.5 million to 13 million of which were shared by at least two donors. Raw reads were error-corrected and collapsed into unique sequences with a nearest-neighbor algorithm that merged closely related sequences to remove PCR and sequencing errors. CDR3 sequences were aligned to IMGT reference sequences to assign V, D and J gene segments. Each retained sequence needed at least a six-nucleotide match to both a V gene segment and a J gene segment. Rearrangements were classified as productive when the CDR3 lacked stop codons and remained in frame with V and J, and all other rearrangements were classified as non-productive. Following IMGT convention, CDR3 was defined as the stretch from the second conserved V-encoded cysteine to the conserved J-encoded phenylalanine. The earlier analysis of a few hundred of the donors excluded sequences that lacked an unambiguous match to a single V gene segment. An earlier analysis of 587 of the donors called V segments functional above 56.7% productive rearrangements and segregating when the between-donor standard deviation exceeded 5%. A statistical classification framework was built to diagnose cytomegalovirus status from the catalog of TCR beta chain sequences. In a later analysis, V and J genes were assigned by comparing TCR nucleotide sequences against IMGT/GENE-DB human TR gene sequences. The TCRdist pipeline was used in a later analysis to assign CDR3 sequences and most-parsimonious VDJ recombination scenarios. In a later analysis, each TCR beta chain was defined by its CDR3 amino acid sequence together with its V-gene family, and reads without a unique V-gene family were excluded. A later analysis removed 592 highly shared, low-generation-probability nucleotide sequences to deal with suspected cross-contamination and a sequencing artifact. In a later analysis, a clonal expansion index was calculated for each public chain from normalized within-repertoire ranks of inferred template counts. In a later analysis, generation probabilities were computed using a VDJ recombination model fitted to out-of-frame rearrangements, and the results were checked against IGoR. A later analysis scored TCR-TCR, TCR-HLA and TCR-CMV co-occurrence with hypergeometric tests, applying a repertoire-size bias correction to TCR pairs. False discovery rates were estimated in a later analysis by permuting HLA or CMV assignments 20 times. A later analysis grouped co-occurring TCRs with DBSCAN, adding TCRdist sequence similarity when clustering within HLA-allele-positive subsets. Repertoires with fewer than 30,000 or more than 120,000 public chains were left out of co-occurrence clustering, as were a handful of repertoires with anomalous nucleotide sharing. TCRdb took this table from immuneACCESS and kept in-frame rearrangements with V and J called. Such tables lack part of the clones; where checked against another copy, unresolved V genes explain under half of the gap, and the rest is unexplained. The D gene and trimming were derived from the DNA, and the V and J assignments and clone size from that table. In all, the sample holds about 150,000 clones, and about 60% of those were seen once. Of the sample, roughly 6.8% falls within the top ten clones.

The chain joins TRBV29-1 to TRBJ2-3; a weak D assignment points to TRBD2 (6 bases agree). The receptor was derived from a woman aged 60-70 years in good health and CMV-seropositive. Sequenced input: PBMCs. The bases are TGCGGCGTTTTTGCCAGCGGGTATTTCACAGATACGCAGTATTTT. Translated, this is CGVFASGYFTDTQYF.